The present T cell receptor (beta chain) was sequenced within a study of vaccination effects on CD4 cells after COVID-19. Before sequencing took place, the ViraFEST assay used viral peptide pools to expand antigen-specific CD4+ T cells. Between days 9 and 10 of culture, CD4+ T cells were separated out. Previously uninfected by SARS-CoV-2, the vaccine recipients also showed negative nucleocapsid antibodies. Cultures of about 2 million PBMC per well contained roughly 9.4 IU/ml IL-2 plus 10 ug/ml peptides. The protocol was immunoSEQ multiplex PCR, while the TCRdb copy is restricted to in-frame clones and leaves out a portion. The profile shows 50,000 to 60,000 clones, around 67% of them singletons. With V trimmed by 5 bases and J by 7 bases, 6 bases remained unmatched. This CDR3 is built from 14 residues. Per germline, CDR1 SGHTA and CDR2 FQGNSA. General study findings and limits: Nearly all vaccine-induced clones in healthy recipients recognized only SARS-CoV-2. Convalescent patients in the study were few, and early post-infection timepoints were absent. Marked clonal contraction of both clone types appeared late after vaccination.

Details on this clone: Its antigen is currently unknown.

Sequences were derived from CD4+ T cells from PBMCs cultured with SARS-CoV-2 spike peptides, sampled before COVID-19 vaccination. The chain recombines TRBV7-2 with TRBJ2-4; 9 bases match TRBD1. This TCR was sampled from a human donor who received a COVID-19 vaccine. DNA of the CDR3: TGTGCCAGCAGCGTAGGACAGGGGAGGAACATTCAGTACTTC. It yields the protein CASSVGQGRNIQYF.